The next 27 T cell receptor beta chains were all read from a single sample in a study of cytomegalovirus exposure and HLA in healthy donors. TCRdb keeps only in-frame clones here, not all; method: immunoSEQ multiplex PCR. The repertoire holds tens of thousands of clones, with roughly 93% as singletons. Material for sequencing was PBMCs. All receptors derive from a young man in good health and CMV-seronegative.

CDR3 region: CASSLGAVTEAFF. The CDR3 nucleotides read TGTGCCAGCAGCTTAGGGGCCGTCACTGAAGCTTTCTTT. The chain links TRBV11-3 to TRBJ1-1; D ambiguous. The CDR3 sequence is 13 residues long. The V and J ends lost 1 base and 4 bases respectively, with 7 bases between them. Per the germline V gene, CDR1 is SGHNT and CDR2 is YENEEA.

Written as DNA, the CDR3 is TGTGCCAGCAGTGTTACTAGCGGGATGAGCTCCTACAATGAGCAGTTCTTC. It translates to CASSVTSGMSSYNEQFF. The gene calls are TRBV6-1 and TRBJ2-1, with 10 bases fitting TRBD2. J was trimmed by 0 bases and V by 4 bases; bases with no gene match: 6. Germline-derived CDR1 and CDR2 are MNHNS and SASEGT. This CDR3 contains 17 residues.

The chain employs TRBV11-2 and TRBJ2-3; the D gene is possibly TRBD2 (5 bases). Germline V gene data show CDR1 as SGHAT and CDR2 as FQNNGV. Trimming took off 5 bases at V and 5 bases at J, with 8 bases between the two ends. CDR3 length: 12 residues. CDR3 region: CASSAGVDTQYF. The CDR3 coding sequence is TGTGCCAGCAGCGCCGGGGTAGATACGCAGTATTTT. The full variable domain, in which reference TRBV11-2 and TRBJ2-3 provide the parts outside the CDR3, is EAGVAQSPRYKIIEKRQSVAFWCNPISGHATLYWYQQILGQGPKLLIQFQNNGVVDDSQLPKDRFSAERLKGVDSTLKIQPAKLEDSAVYLCASSAGVDTQYFGPGTRLTVL.

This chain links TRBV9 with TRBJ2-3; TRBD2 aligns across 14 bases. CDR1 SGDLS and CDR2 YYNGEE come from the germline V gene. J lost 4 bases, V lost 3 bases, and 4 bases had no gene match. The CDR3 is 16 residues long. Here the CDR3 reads CASSAGTSGRSDTQYF. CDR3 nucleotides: TGTGCCAGCAGCGCCGGGACTAGCGGGAGATCAGATACGCAGTATTTT.

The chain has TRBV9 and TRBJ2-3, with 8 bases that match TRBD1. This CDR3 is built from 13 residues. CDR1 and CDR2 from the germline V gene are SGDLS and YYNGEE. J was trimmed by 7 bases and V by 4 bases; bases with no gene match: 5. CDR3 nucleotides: TGTGCCAGCAGCCGGACAGGGCGTAATACGCAGTATTTT. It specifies CASSRTGRNTQYF.

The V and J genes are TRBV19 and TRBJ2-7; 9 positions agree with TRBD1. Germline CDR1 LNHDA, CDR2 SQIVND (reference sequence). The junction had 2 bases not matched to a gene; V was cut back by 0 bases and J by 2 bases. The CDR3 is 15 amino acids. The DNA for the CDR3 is TGTGCCAGTAGTATAGACGGGACAGGGACCTACGAGCAGTACTTC. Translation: CASSIDGTGTYEQYF. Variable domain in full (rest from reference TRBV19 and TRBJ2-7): DGGITQSPKYLFRKEGQNVTLSCEQNLNHDAMYWYRQDPGQGLRLIYYSQIVNDFQKGDIAEGYSVSREKKESFPLTVTSAQKNPTAFYLCASSIDGTGTYEQYFGPGTRLTVT.

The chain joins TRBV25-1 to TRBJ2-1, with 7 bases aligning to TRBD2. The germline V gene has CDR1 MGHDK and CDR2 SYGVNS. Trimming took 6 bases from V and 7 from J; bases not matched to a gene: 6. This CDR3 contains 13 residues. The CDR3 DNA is TGTGCCAGCAGGCGGGGTAGCGGGAATGAGCAGTTCTTC. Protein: CASRRGSGNEQFF.

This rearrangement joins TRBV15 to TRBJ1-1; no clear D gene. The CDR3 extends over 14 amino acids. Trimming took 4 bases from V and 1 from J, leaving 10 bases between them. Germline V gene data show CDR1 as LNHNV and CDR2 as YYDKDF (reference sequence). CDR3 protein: CATSTPASNTEAFF. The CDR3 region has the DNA TGTGCCACCAGCACCCCCGCGTCGAACACTGAAGCTTTCTTT. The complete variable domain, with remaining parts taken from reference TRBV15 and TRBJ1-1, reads DAMVIQNPRYQVTQFGKPVTLSCSQTLNHNVMYWYQQKSSQAPKLLFHYYDKDFNNEADTPDNFQSRRPNTSFCFLDIRSPGLGDTAMYLCATSTPASNTEAFFGQGTRLTVV.

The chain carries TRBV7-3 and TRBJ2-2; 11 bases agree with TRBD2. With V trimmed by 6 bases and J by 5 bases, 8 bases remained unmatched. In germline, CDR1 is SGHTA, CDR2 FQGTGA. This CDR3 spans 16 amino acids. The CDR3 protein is CASSFTSGSLTGELFF. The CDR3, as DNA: TGTGCCAGCAGTTTCACTAGCGGGAGTCTTACCGGGGAGCTGTTTTTT.

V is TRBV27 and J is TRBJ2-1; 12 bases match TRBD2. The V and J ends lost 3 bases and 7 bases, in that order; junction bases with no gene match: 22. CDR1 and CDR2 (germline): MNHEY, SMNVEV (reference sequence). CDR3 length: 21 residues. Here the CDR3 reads CASSFFPWTSGIPRGGNEQFF. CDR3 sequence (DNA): TGTGCCAGCAGTTTTTTCCCCTGGACTAGCGGGATCCCCAGGGGGGGGAATGAGCAGTTCTTC.

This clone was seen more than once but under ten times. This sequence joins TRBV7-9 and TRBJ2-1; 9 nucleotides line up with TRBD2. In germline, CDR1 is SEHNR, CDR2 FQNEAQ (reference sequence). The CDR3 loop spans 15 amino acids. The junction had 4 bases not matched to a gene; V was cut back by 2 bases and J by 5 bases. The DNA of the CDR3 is TGTGCCAGCAGCTTAATGGCTAGCGGGAACAATGAGCAGTTCTTC. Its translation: CASSLMASGNNEQFF.

CDR3 residues: CASSYTSGGADTQYF. CDR3 sequence (DNA): TGTGCCAGCAGTTACACTAGCGGGGGGGCAGATACGCAGTATTTT. The J gene is TRBJ2-3, the V gene TRBV6-5, with 13 bases aligning to TRBD2. The germline V gene encodes CDR1 MNHEY and CDR2 SVGAGI. V lost 2 bases to trimming and J lost 4 bases; unmatched junction nucleotides: 0. CDR3 size: 15 residues.

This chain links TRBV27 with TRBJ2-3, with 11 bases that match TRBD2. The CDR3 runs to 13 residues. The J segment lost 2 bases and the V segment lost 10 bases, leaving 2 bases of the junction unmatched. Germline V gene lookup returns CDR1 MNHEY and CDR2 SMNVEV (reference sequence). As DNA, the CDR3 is TGTGCCACGACTAGCGGGATCACAGATACGCAGTATTTT. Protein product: CATTSGITDTQYF.

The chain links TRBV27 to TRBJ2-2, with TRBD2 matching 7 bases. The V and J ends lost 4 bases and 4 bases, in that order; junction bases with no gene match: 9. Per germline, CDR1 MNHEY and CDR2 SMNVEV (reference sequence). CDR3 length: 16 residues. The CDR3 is CASSSLGLPVTGELFF. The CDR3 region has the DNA TGTGCCAGCAGTTCCCTGGGACTACCTGTCACCGGGGAGCTGTTTTTT.

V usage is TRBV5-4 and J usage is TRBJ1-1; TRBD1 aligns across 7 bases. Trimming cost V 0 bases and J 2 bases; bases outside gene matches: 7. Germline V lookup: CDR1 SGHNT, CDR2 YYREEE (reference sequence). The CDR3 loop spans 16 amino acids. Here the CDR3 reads CASSLGPRQGNTEAFF. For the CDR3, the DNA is TGTGCCAGCAGCTTGGGCCCCCGACAGGGAAACACTGAAGCTTTCTTT.

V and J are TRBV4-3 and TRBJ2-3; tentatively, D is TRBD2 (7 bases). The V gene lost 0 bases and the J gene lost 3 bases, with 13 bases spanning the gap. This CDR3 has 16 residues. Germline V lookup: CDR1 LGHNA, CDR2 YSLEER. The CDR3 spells CASSQELRGGTDTQYF. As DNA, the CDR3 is TGCGCCAGCAGCCAAGAACTTAGGGGGGGAACAGATACGCAGTATTTT.

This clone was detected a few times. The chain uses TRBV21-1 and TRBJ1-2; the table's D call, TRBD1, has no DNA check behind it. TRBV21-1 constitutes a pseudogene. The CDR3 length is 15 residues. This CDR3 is CASSGPGQGNYGYTF. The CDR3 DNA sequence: TGTGCCAGCAGCGGGCCGGGACAGGGAAACTATGGCTACACCTTC.

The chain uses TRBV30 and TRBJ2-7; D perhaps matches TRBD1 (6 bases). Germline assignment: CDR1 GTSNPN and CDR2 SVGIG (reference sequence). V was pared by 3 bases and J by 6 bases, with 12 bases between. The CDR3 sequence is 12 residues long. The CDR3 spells CAWRYRVGEQYF. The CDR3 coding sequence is TGTGCCTGGAGGTACAGGGTCGGCGAGCAGTACTTC.

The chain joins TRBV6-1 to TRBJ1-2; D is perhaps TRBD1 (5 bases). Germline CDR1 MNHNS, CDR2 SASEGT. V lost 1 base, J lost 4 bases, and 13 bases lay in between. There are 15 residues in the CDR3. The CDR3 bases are TGTGCCAGCAGTGAAGATTGGGGCCTCGGCTATGGCTACACCTTC. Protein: CASSEDWGLGYGYTF.

As DNA, the CDR3 is TGTGCCAGCAGCTTGGCCTACGATTCACCCCTCCACTTT. Protein product: CASSLAYDSPLHF. The gene calls are TRBV5-4 and TRBJ1-6; D remains unclear. The V end lost 0 bases, the J end lost 8 bases, and 6 bases lay between the germline ends. Germline loops: CDR1 SGHNT, CDR2 YYREEE (reference sequence). There are 13 residues in the CDR3.

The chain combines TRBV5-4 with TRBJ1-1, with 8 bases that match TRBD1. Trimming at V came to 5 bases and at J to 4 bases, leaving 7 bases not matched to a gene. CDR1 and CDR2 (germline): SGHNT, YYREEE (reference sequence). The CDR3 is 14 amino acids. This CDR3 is CASSYGTGSTEAFF. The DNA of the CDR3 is TGTGCCAGCAGTTATGGGACAGGCAGCACTGAAGCTTTCTTT.

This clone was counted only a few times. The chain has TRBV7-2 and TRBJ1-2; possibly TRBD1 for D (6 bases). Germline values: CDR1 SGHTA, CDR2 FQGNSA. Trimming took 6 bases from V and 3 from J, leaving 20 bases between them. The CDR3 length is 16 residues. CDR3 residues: CASRGRLRDNDYGYTF. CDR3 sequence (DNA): TGTGCCAGCAGGGGAAGACTCCGGGACAACGACTATGGCTACACCTTC.

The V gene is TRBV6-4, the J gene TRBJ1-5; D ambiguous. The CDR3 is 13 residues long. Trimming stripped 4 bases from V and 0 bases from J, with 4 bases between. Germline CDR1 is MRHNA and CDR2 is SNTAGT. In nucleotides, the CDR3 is TGTGCCAGCAGTGTAAATAGCAATCAGCCCCAGCATTTT. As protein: CASSVNSNQPQHF.

The CDR3 loop is CASSPRTGGGGYTF. In DNA, the CDR3 is TGCGCCAGCAGCCCACGGACAGGGGGCGGAGGCTACACCTTC. This chain uses TRBV5-1 with TRBJ1-2; 11 nucleotides align to TRBD1. Germline CDR1 and CDR2: SGHRS and YFSETQ. The J segment lost 8 bases and the V segment lost 4 bases, leaving 7 bases of the junction unmatched. The CDR3 runs to 14 residues.

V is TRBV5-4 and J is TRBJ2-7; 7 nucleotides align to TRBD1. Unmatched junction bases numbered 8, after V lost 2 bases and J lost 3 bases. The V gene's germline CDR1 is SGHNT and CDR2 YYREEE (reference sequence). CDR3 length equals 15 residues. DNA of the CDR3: TGTGCCAGCAGCTTATACACCGGGACAGTCTACGAGCAGTACTTC. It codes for CASSLYTGTVYEQYF. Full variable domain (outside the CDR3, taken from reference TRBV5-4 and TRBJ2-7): ETGVTQSPTHLIKTRGQQVTLRCSSQSGHNTVSWYQQALGQGPQFIFQYYREEENGRGNFPPRFSGLQFPNYSSELNVNALELDDSALYLCASSLYTGTVYEQYFGPGTRLTVT.

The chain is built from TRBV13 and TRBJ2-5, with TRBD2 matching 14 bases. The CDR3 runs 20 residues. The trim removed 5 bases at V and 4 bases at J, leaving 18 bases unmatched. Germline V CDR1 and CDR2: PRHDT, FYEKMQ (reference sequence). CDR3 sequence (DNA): TGTGCCAGCAGCCGAAGGCACCCGGGACTAGCGGGAGTCGGTGGAGAGACCCAGTACTTC. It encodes CASSRRHPGLAGVGGETQYF.

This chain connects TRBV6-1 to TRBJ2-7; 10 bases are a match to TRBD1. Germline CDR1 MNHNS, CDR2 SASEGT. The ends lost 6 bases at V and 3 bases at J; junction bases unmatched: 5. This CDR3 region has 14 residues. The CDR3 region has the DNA TGTGCCAGCAGATGGACAGGGGGGTACTACGAGCAGTACTTC. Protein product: CASRWTGGYYEQYF.